This section outlines one TCR beta chain sequence together with its context. The target antigen is unknown. These data are taken from a study of OX40 agonist ivuxolimab in advanced cancers. This CDR3 comprises 15 residues. Trimming stripped 1 base from V and 4 bases from J, with 10 bases between. The V gene's germline CDR1 is MGHRA and CDR2 YSYEKL. Sequenced by immunoSEQ multiplex PCR; TCRdb stores in-frame clones only, minus some. This table has approximately 69,000 clones, roughly 89% appearing once. Points from the study as a whole: Partial responders dosed at 0.1-3.0 mg/kg displayed clonal expansion ranking among the lowest.

This receptor was taken from an adult with an advanced solid tumor such as melanoma, head and neck, liver or kidney cancer. The genes are TRBV4-1 and TRBJ1-4; D gene unclear. Sample: CD4+ or CD8+ T cells sorted from blood, taken in a trial of the OX40 agonist ivuxolimab. CDR3 DNA: TGCGCCAGCAGCCAAGGAGCAGGTCGTAATGAAAAACTGTTTTTT. Protein: CASSQGAGRNEKLFF.